The 27 T cell receptor beta chains given below trace back to one sample, sequenced in a study of human T cells and chemical hapten exposure. Time point specified: patch test 2, 6 weeks after DPC sensitization. Documented treatment: therapeutic diphenylcyclopropenone sensitization with weekly scalp DPC. TCRdb re-called the RACE reads through MiXCR, storing one row per CDR3 protein. The data contain some 350,000 distinct CDR3 sequences, about 6% of them singletons. The sample was whole blood, taken in connection with sensitization to the hapten diphenylcyclopropenone (DPC). The origin of the receptors is a woman younger than 35 with alopecia areata. Some clones in this sample may be carry-over from other donors' samples.

This clonotype was counted many times. The CDR3 sequence is CASSYRGYSTDTQYF. In DNA, the CDR3 is TGTGCCAGCAGCTACCGGGGGTATAGCACAGATACGCAGTATTTT. V is TRBV6-2 or TRBV6-3 and J is TRBJ2-3, with a tentative D call TRBD2 (6 bases). V shed 6 bases and J shed 0 bases, with 13 bases lying between them. The length of the CDR3 is 15 residues. Germline CDR1 is MNHEY and CDR2 is SVGEGT.

This clonotype was seen at least ten times. The J gene is TRBJ1-6, the V gene TRBV6-5; 9 positions agree with TRBD1. The CDR3 covers 15 residues. The trim removed 4 bases at V and 10 bases at J, leaving 8 bases unmatched. Per the germline V gene, CDR1 is MNHEY and CDR2 is SVGAGI. The CDR3 is CASSFHRGPESPLHF. CDR3 DNA sequence: TGTGCCAGCAGTTTTCACAGGGGGCCAGAATCACCCCTCCACTTT.

This clonotype showed up many times. The rearrangement links TRBV6-5 to TRBJ2-3; D is uncertain. The V gene's germline CDR1 is MNHEY and CDR2 SVGAGI. The CDR3 has 14 residues. Trimming took 0 bases from V and 0 from J, leaving 4 bases between them. The CDR3 region is CASSYSASTDTQYF. The CDR3 region has the DNA TGTGCCAGCAGTTACTCGGCTAGCACAGATACGCAGTATTTT.

This clonotype occurred many times. This chain uses TRBV3-1 with TRBJ1-1; no reliable D call. The CDR3 consists of 12 residues. Germline V gives CDR1 LGHDT, CDR2 YNNKEL (reference sequence). V lost 3 bases, J lost 4 bases, and 6 bases lay in between. The CDR3 DNA reads as TGTGCCAGCAGCCACGAAGGCACTGAAGCTTTCTTT. Translated: CASSHEGTEAFF.

This clonotype was found a few times. CDR3 bases: TGCGCCAGCAGCCGAACCCCTAGCGCCAGTGCTTCAGTAGATACGCAGTATTTT. This sequence encodes CASSRTPSASASVDTQYF. This chain joins TRBV4-3 and TRBJ2-3; D might be TRBD2 (6 bases). Trimming removed 4 bases at V and 5 bases at J, with 25 bases between. Germline lookup yields CDR1 LGHNA and CDR2 YSLEER. The CDR3 extends over 18 amino acids.

This clonotype was seen at least ten times. The chain links TRBV7-9 to TRBJ1-5; TRBD1 aligns across 8 bases. Germline lookup yields CDR1 SEHNR and CDR2 FQNEAQ (reference sequence). CDR3 length: 14 residues. V trimming: 8 bases; J trimming: 1 base; junction bases outside the gene matches: 4. CDR3 sequence: CASSGGGSNQPQHF. Here the CDR3 DNA reads TGTGCCAGCTCAGGGGGCGGGAGCAATCAGCCCCAGCATTTT. The variable domain in full, with the rest retrieved from reference TRBV7-9 and TRBJ1-5, is DTGVSQNPRHKITKRGQNVTFRCDPISEHNRLYWYRQTLGQGPEFLTYFQNEAQLEKSRLLSDRFSAERPKGSFSTLEIQRTEQGDSAMYLCASSGGGSNQPQHFGDGTRLSIL.

At least ten counts were recorded for this clonotype. The V call is TRBV29-1, the J call TRBJ2-1, with TRBD2 matching over 10 bases. The CDR3 totals 13 residues. CDR1 is SQVTM, CDR2 ANQGSEA, per germline. The trim removed 6 bases at V and 6 bases at J, leaving 5 bases unmatched. This chain's CDR3 is CSVAGGPSNEQFF. DNA of the CDR3: TGCAGCGTAGCGGGGGGGCCGAGCAATGAGCAGTTCTTC.

V and J are TRBV28 and TRBJ2-7; 8 nucleotides match TRBD1. V trimming: 6 bases; J trimming: 0 bases; junction bases outside the gene matches: 7. CDR3 length: 15 residues. Germline CDR1 MDHEN, CDR2 SYDVKM. CDR3 sequence reads: CASSQWTGSSYEQYF. The CDR3 DNA sequence: TGTGCCAGCAGCCAGTGGACAGGGAGCTCCTACGAGCAGTACTTC.

At least ten counts were recorded for this clonotype. The J gene is TRBJ1-4, the V gene TRBV6-1, with D possibly TRBD1 on 5 matching bases. Germline CDR1 and CDR2: MNHNS and SASEGT. Trimming removed 6 bases from V and 4 bases from J, with 9 bases in between. There are 13 residues in the CDR3. This CDR3 is CASRTDYNEKLFF. The CDR3, as DNA: TGTGCCAGCAGGACAGATTATAATGAAAAACTGTTTTTT.

This clonotype was detected a few times. This rearrangement joins TRBV3-1 to TRBJ2-3, with D maybe TRBD1 (6 bases). V lost 0 bases and J lost 0, with 7 bases in between. The CDR3 covers 15 residues. Germline assignment: CDR1 LGHDT and CDR2 YNNKEL (reference sequence). CDR3 region: CASSQEGASTDTQYF. CDR3 DNA sequence: TGTGCCAGCAGCCAAGAGGGGGCTAGCACAGATACGCAGTATTTT.

This chain joins TRBV12-3 or TRBV12-4 and TRBJ2-3, with D tentatively TRBD2 (5 bases). The CDR3 sequence is 13 residues long. Trimming removed 3 bases from V and 4 bases from J, with 8 bases in between. The CDR3 sequence: CASSFEGADTQYF. The CDR3 DNA is TGTGCCAGCAGTTTTGAGGGTGCAGATACGCAGTATTTT.

This clonotype was seen only a few times. The chain is built from TRBV4-3 and TRBJ2-7, with 10 bases that match TRBD1. The J segment lost 2 bases and the V segment lost 0 bases, leaving 1 base of the junction unmatched. This CDR3 spans 15 amino acids. Germline-derived CDR1 and CDR2 are LGHNA and YSLEER. This CDR3 is CASSQETGGAYEQYF. The CDR3 DNA reads as TGCGCCAGCAGCCAAGAGACAGGGGGCGCCTACGAGCAGTACTTC.

This clonotype appeared a few times. The chain combines TRBV9 with TRBJ2-7; D is possibly TRBD1 (6 bases). V was pared by 3 bases and J by 4 bases, with 14 bases between. CDR1 is SGDLS, CDR2 YYNGEE, per germline. This CDR3 has 14 amino acids. DNA for the CDR3: TGTGCCAGCAGCGCCGGACAGCCAGCTTACGAGCAGTACTTC. Protein sequence: CASSAGQPAYEQYF.

The table lists this clonotype with many counts. The CDR3 here is CASSLASGISSYEQYF. The CDR3 region has the DNA TGTGCCAGCAGCTTAGCGTCGGGTATTAGCTCCTACGAGCAGTACTTC. The V and J genes are TRBV7-9 and TRBJ2-7; D is uncertain. Germline CDR1 SEHNR, CDR2 FQNEAQ (reference sequence). V lost 0 bases and J 0 bases, leaving 12 bases between the germline ends. The CDR3 totals 16 residues.

J is TRBJ1-3 and V is TRBV20-1; 9 bases fit TRBD1. The CDR3 contains 15 residues. CDR1 and CDR2 from the germline V gene are DFQATT and SNEGSKA (reference sequence). The J segment lost 3 bases and the V segment lost 2 bases, leaving 5 bases of the junction unmatched. The CDR3 spells CSARPQGAIGNTIYF. The CDR3 region has the DNA TGCAGTGCTAGACCACAGGGGGCTATTGGAAACACCATATATTTT.

The chain links TRBV5-4 to TRBJ2-2; D call uncertain. From germline, CDR1 is SGHNT and CDR2 YYREEE (reference sequence). This CDR3 contains 15 residues. V lost 0 bases and J lost 4, with 10 bases in between. The CDR3 is CASSLAEGRTGELFF. The CDR3 DNA is TGTGCCAGCAGCTTGGCCGAAGGCCGCACCGGGGAGCTGTTTTTT. Variable domain in full (rest from reference TRBV5-4 and TRBJ2-2): ETGVTQSPTHLIKTRGQQVTLRCSSQSGHNTVSWYQQALGQGPQFIFQYYREEENGRGNFPPRFSGLQFPNYSSELNVNALELDDSALYLCASSLAEGRTGELFFGEGSRLTVL.

This clonotype was recorded a few times. This chain connects TRBV28 to TRBJ2-2; maybe TRBD1 (5 bases). Germline CDR1 is MDHEN and CDR2 is SYDVKM. V lost 1 base to trimming and J lost 7 bases, with 10 bases between them. The CDR3 is 14 residues long. CDR3 residues: CASSLSDNRGELFF. The CDR3 DNA is TGTGCCAGCAGTTTATCGGACAACCGCGGGGAGCTGTTTTTT. The complete variable domain, with remaining parts taken from reference TRBV28 and TRBJ2-2, reads DVKVTQSSRYLVKRTGEKVFLECVQDMDHENMFWYRQDPGLGLRLIYFSYDVKMKEKGDIPEGYSVSREKKERFSLILESASTNQTSMYLCASSLSDNRGELFFGEGSRLTVL.

The chain uses TRBV29-1 and TRBJ2-7; D is perhaps TRBD1 or TRBD2 (5 bases each). The CDR3 length is 12 residues. Deletions cut 6 bases from V and 2 bases from J, with 11 bases between. Germline loops: CDR1 SQVTM, CDR2 ANQGSEA. In DNA form, the CDR3 reads TGCAGCGTCCAGGGACGGACCTACGAGCAGTACTTC. It specifies CSVQGRTYEQYF.

This clonotype has ten or more counts. V usage is TRBV6-6 and J usage is TRBJ1-6; the D is unclear. Deletions cut 0 bases from V and 6 bases from J, with 12 bases between. CDR1 is MNHNY and CDR2 is SVGAGI in the germline V gene (reference sequence). The length of the CDR3 is 16 residues. CDR3 loop: CASSYSPGLLNSPLHF. In DNA, the CDR3 is TGTGCCAGCAGTTACTCTCCGGGTCTTCTTAATTCACCCCTCCACTTT.

This clonotype has ten or more counts. V is TRBV7-9 and J is TRBJ1-4; no reliable D call. The germline V gene has CDR1 SEHNR and CDR2 FQNEAQ (reference sequence). The CDR3 runs to 16 residues. V was pared by 1 base and J by 0 bases, with 9 bases between. CDR3 coding DNA: TGTGCCAGCAGCTTAGGCACAGACGCAACTAATGAAAAACTGTTTTTT. It encodes CASSLGTDATNEKLFF.

This rearrangement joins TRBV3-1 to TRBJ2-3; the D is unclear. The ends were cut back, 1 base at V and 7 bases at J, with 15 bases in the middle. This CDR3 is 15 amino acids long. CDR1 is LGHDT, CDR2 YNNKEL, per germline (reference sequence). The CDR3 sequence is CASSQAPSSGNTQYF. The CDR3, as DNA: TGTGCCAGCAGCCAAGCCCCGTCTTCGGGCAATACGCAGTATTTT.

V gene TRBV6-5 combines with J gene TRBJ2-6; TRBD1 matches at 9 bases. The CDR3 runs 18 residues. J was trimmed by 5 bases and V by 4 bases; bases with no gene match: 12. Per germline, CDR1 MNHEY and CDR2 SVGAGI. This chain's CDR3 is CASSSSGTGSLRANVLTF. The CDR3 DNA reads as TGTGCCAGCAGTTCATCCGGGACAGGGTCCCTGAGGGCCAACGTCCTGACTTTC.

The table lists this clonotype with many counts. This rearrangement joins TRBV2 to TRBJ1-2; no clear D. Deletions cut 5 bases from V and 5 bases from J, with 15 bases between. This CDR3 comprises 14 residues. The V gene's germline CDR1 is SNHLY and CDR2 FYNNEI. The chain's CDR3 is CASSPTGQQYGYTF. The CDR3 DNA sequence: TGTGCCAGCAGTCCAACTGGGCAGCAATATGGCTACACCTTC. The whole variable domain, remainder taken from reference TRBV2 and TRBJ1-2, is EPEVTQTPSHQVTQMGQEVILRCVPISNHLYFYWYRQILGQKVEFLVSFYNNEISEKSEIFDDQFSVERPDGSNFTLKIRSTKLEDSAMYFCASSPTGQQYGYTFGSGTRLTVV.

This chain connects TRBV28 to TRBJ1-1, with D hard to call. This CDR3 is built from 14 residues. In germline, CDR1 is MDHEN, CDR2 SYDVKM. Trimming removed 7 bases at V and 5 bases at J, with 17 bases between. CDR3 loop: CASTSVGVVTEAFF. CDR3 bases: TGTGCCAGCACATCGGTTGGGGTCGTTACTGAAGCTTTCTTT.

This clonotype was picked up a small number of times. V usage is TRBV11-2 and J usage is TRBJ2-3, with TRBD2 identical over 7 bases. Per germline, CDR1 SGHAT and CDR2 FQNNGV. This CDR3 spans 18 amino acids. The junction had 11 bases not matched to a gene; V was cut back by 2 bases and J by 0 bases. CDR3 amino acids: CASSLNVGAGESTDTQYF. The CDR3 nucleotides read TGTGCCAGCAGCTTAAACGTAGGGGCGGGGGAGAGCACAGATACGCAGTATTTT.

This clonotype was seen more than once but under ten times. The gene calls are TRBV7-2 and TRBJ1-2, with TRBD1 matching over 7 bases. The junction had 8 bases not matched to a gene; V was cut back by 7 bases and J by 3 bases. Germline-derived CDR1 and CDR2 are SGHTA and FQGNSA. The CDR3 extends over 14 amino acids. The CDR3 loop is CASKITTGHYGYTF. The CDR3, as DNA: TGTGCCAGCAAAATAACGACAGGGCACTATGGCTACACCTTC.

This clonotype has more than one count but fewer than ten. The chain joins TRBV15 to TRBJ2-6; 8 bases are shared with TRBD1. Trimming at V came to 8 bases and at J to 2 bases, leaving 5 bases not matched to a gene. This CDR3 has 15 amino acids. The germline V gene has CDR1 LNHNV and CDR2 YYDKDF (reference sequence). The CDR3 region has the DNA TGTGCCACCGCAGGGGGCGGTGCTGGGGCCAACGTCCTGACTTTC. Protein sequence: CATAGGGAGANVLTF.